The 6 T cell receptor beta chains presented below share a single source sample, sequenced in a study of cytomegalovirus exposure and HLA in healthy donors. In the PCR, 60 Vbeta and 13 Jbeta primers were used. TCRdb's copy holds only in-frame clones and misses some; the assay was immunoSEQ multiplex PCR. This table holds about 160,000 clones, 80% to 90% found once. Sequencing was done on a sample of PBMCs. The origin of the receptors is a young woman in good health and CMV-seronegative.

This clone was seen only once. This chain links TRBV7-9 with TRBJ2-7; no definite D call. The V end was cut by 2 bases, the J end by 0 bases, with 5 bases between. The CDR3 runs 13 residues. Germline loops: CDR1 SEHNR, CDR2 FQNEAQ (reference sequence). CDR3 loop: CASSLIGSYEQYF. CDR3 nucleotides: TGTGCCAGCAGCTTAATCGGCTCCTACGAGCAGTACTTC.

The chain is built from TRBV19 and TRBJ1-2; D is perhaps TRBD1 (6 bases). The V gene's germline CDR1 is LNHDA and CDR2 SQIVND (reference sequence). The CDR3 runs to 13 residues. The V end lost 7 bases, the J end lost 7 bases, and 16 bases lay between the germline ends. This CDR3 is CASTFGDISGYTF. The CDR3 coding sequence is TGTGCCAGTACGTTTGGGGACATAAGTGGCTACACCTTC.

The chain carries TRBV7-6 and TRBJ2-7; tentative D call: TRBD1 (9 bases). The V end was cut by 1 base, the J end by 4 bases, with 17 bases between. The CDR3 totals 16 residues. Germline CDR1 and CDR2: SGHVS and FNYEAQ. As DNA, the CDR3 is TGTGCCAGCAGCTTAGATAGCGGGACAGGGTATTACGAGCAGTACTTC. Translation: CASSLDSGTGYYEQYF.

V gene TRBV5-1 combines with J gene TRBJ2-1, with D possibly TRBD2 on 5 matching bases. Trimming shortened V by 0 bases and J by 5 bases, and 9 bases separated the two germline ends. Per germline, CDR1 SGHRS and CDR2 YFSETQ. CDR3 length: 14 amino acids. The CDR3 loop is CASSLGSGNNEQFF. In nucleotides, the CDR3 is TGCGCCAGCAGCTTGGGCTCGGGAAACAATGAGCAGTTCTTC.

This chain joins TRBV11-3 and TRBJ2-3; perhaps TRBD2 as D (5 bases). V lost 4 bases, J lost 6 bases, and 11 bases lay in between. Germline V CDR1 and CDR2: SGHNT, YENEEA. CDR3 length: 13 residues. CDR3 region: CASSYWTDDTQYF. In DNA, the CDR3 is TGTGCCAGCAGCTACTGGACTGACGATACGCAGTATTTT. Looking up the rest from reference TRBV11-3 and TRBJ2-3 gives the full variable domain: EAGVVQSPRYKIIEKKQPVAFWCNPISGHNTLYWYLQNLGQGPELLIRYENEEAVDDSQLPKDRFSAERLKGVDSTLKIQPAELGDSAVYLCASSYWTDDTQYFGPGTRLTVL.

The V and J genes are TRBV7-3 and TRBJ2-1; 9 bases line up with TRBD2. With 1 base clipped from V and 10 bases from J, the junction kept 11 bases outside the gene matches. This CDR3 spans 16 amino acids. The germline V gene has CDR1 SGHTA and CDR2 FQGTGA. CDR3 sequence (DNA): TGTGCCAGCAGCTTAAGGTCTAGCGGGGCCCCACGGGAGCAGTTCTTC. This translates into CASSLRSSGAPREQFF.